This TCR beta chain comes out of a study of Ad26.COV2.S vaccination and SARS-CoV-2 variants. Study-wide context: The COV1001 Ad26.COV2.S trial arm included the donor.

The protocol was immunoSEQ multiplex PCR, while the TCRdb copy is restricted to in-frame clones and leaves out a portion. The sample lists about 400,000 clones, approximately 91% seen once, with 3% to 3.5% in the top ten. Documented treatment: around 19 received Ad26.COV2.S at low or high dose, single or two shots; about 5 received placebo; per-sample allocation not given. Following the first vaccine or placebo injection, samples were taken on day 63. An Ad26 vector expressing Wuhan-strain SARS-CoV-2 spike constituted the vaccine. Sequenced material: peripheral blood, taken in a trial of Ad26.COV2.S vaccine versus placebo. The origin of this receptor is a person aged 18-60 years who received the Ad26.COV2.S COVID-19 vaccine or a placebo.

The CDR3 loop reads CASRGFAEAFF. The DNA for the CDR3 is TGTGCCAGCCGGGGCTTCGCTGAAGCTTTCTTT. V usage is TRBV2 and J usage is TRBJ1-1, with D perhaps matching TRBD1 (5 bases). V shed 8 bases and J shed 6 bases, with 10 bases lying between them. CDR3 length: 11 residues. Germline loops: CDR1 SNHLY, CDR2 FYNNEI.